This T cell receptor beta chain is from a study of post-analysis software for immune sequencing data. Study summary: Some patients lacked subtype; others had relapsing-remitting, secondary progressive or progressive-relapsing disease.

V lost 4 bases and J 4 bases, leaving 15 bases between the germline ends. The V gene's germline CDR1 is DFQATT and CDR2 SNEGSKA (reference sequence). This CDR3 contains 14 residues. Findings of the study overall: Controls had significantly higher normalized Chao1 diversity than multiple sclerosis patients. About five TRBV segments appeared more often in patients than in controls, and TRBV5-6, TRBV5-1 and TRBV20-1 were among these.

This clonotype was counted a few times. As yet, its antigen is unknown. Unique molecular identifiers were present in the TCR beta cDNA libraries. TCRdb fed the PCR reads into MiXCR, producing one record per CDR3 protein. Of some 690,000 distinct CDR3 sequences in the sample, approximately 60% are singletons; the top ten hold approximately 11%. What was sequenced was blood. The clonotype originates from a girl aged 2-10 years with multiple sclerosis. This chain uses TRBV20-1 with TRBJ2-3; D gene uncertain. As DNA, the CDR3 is TGCAGTGCTAACGGTTGGGGAATCGCAGATACGCAGTATTTT. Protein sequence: CSANGWGIADTQYF.